The rows below give T cell receptor beta chains drawn from one sample of a study of blood T cell repertoires in COVID-19. Sequenced by immunoSEQ multiplex PCR; TCRdb stores in-frame clones only, minus some. The sample contains approximately 150,000 clones, 65% to 85% of which appear only once. The sample was PBMCs or T cells enriched from blood (not recorded which). The receptor set was obtained from a man in his 70s who had been exposed to COVID-19. The CDR3 runs from the conserved cysteine through the conserved F or W. Fields, in order: clone size, V gene, J gene, D gene, CDR3 protein, CDR3 DNA. D genes are given only for firm matches. Expanded clones are given a class, and other clones once, few, many or no size at all.

size: .; V: TRBV5-4; J: TRBJ2-7; D: TRBD1; CDR3: CASSLDRAWDEQYF; DNA: TGTGCCAGCAGCCTTGACAGGGCCTGGGACGAGCAGTACTTC
size: .; V: TRBV7-8; J: TRBJ1-2; D: .; CDR3: CASSLAVIAGYTF; DNA: TGTGCCAGCAGCTTAGCGGTCATCGCGGGCTACACCTTC
size: .; V: TRBV6-5; J: TRBJ2-1; D: .; CDR3: CASSPGGPRNEQFF; DNA: TGTGCCAGCAGTCCCGGCGGCCCGCGGAATGAGCAGTTCTTC
size: .; V: TRBV18; J: TRBJ2-5; D: .; CDR3: CASSPLSETQYF; DNA: TGTGCCAGCTCACCACTCTCGGAGACCCAGTACTTC
size: .; V: TRBV11-3; J: TRBJ2-7; D: TRBD1; CDR3: CASSLVKRTGCRYEQYF; DNA: TGTGCCAGCAGCTTAGTAAAACGGACAGGGTGTCGCTACGAGCAGTACTTC
size: .; V: TRBV7-2; J: TRBJ1-1; D: TRBD1; CDR3: CASSSGTGPVVTAPEAFF; DNA: TGTGCCAGCAGCTCCGGGACAGGGCCGGTAGTAACGGCGCCTGAAGCTTTCTTT
size: .; V: TRBV3-1/TRBV3-2; J: TRBJ1-5; D: .; CDR3: CASSQVGDQPQHF; DNA: TGTGCCAGCAGCCAAGTAGGGGATCAGCCCCAGCATTTT
size: .; V: TRBV28; J: TRBJ1-4; D: .; CDR3: CASSFPSGLNEKLFF; DNA: TGTGCCAGCAGTTTCCCATCAGGCCTTAATGAAAAACTGTTTTTT
size: .; V: TRBV6-2/TRBV6-3; J: TRBJ2-7; D: TRBD2; CDR3: CASSYLNPLLAGEGTYEQYF; DNA: TGTGCCAGCAGTTACTTGAATCCCCTTCTAGCGGGAGAAGGAACCTACGAGCAGTACTTC
size: .; V: TRBV19; J: TRBJ2-5; D: .; CDR3: CASRSGVQETQYF; DNA: TGTGCCAGCCGTTCCGGGGTCCAAGAGACCCAGTACTTC
size: .; V: TRBV6-2/TRBV6-3; J: TRBJ1-1; D: TRBD1; CDR3: CASSPGQGWTEAFF; DNA: TGTGCCAGCAGTCCAGGACAGGGTTGGACTGAAGCTTTCTTT
size: .; V: TRBV12-3/TRBV12-4; J: TRBJ1-1; D: .; CDR3: CASSLVGGAEAFF; DNA: TGTGCCAGCAGTTTAGTCGGGGGGGCTGAAGCTTTCTTT
size: few; V: TRBV5-3; J: TRBJ1-6; D: .; CDR3: CARSLVGGGSPLHF; DNA: TGTGCCAGAAGCTTGGTGGGGGGTGGTTCACCCCTCCACTTT
size: few; V: TRBV13; J: TRBJ2-7; D: TRBD2; CDR3: CASTLSGGNIYEQYF; DNA: TGTGCCAGCACCCTCTCGGGGGGGAACATTTACGAGCAGTACTTC
size: .; V: TRBV28; J: TRBJ2-1; D: .; CDR3: CASSLRSRVPPPFF; DNA: TGTGCCAGCAGTTTACGGTCGCGAGTCCCTCCGCCGTTCTTC
size: few; V: TRBV4-3; J: TRBJ2-6; D: .; CDR3: CASRYEGGSGANVLTF; DNA: TGCGCCAGCAGATATGAGGGCGGTTCTGGGGCCAACGTCCTGACTTTC
size: once; V: TRBV9; J: TRBJ2-7; D: .; CDR3: CASSVEGYGSYEQYF; DNA: TGTGCCAGCAGCGTAGAGGGGTACGGTTCCTACGAGCAGTACTTC
size: .; V: TRBV19; J: TRBJ1-1; D: .; CDR3: CASSLSVPNTEAFF; DNA: TGTGCCAGTTCCCTGTCGGTACCCAACACTGAAGCTTTCTTT
size: .; V: TRBV3-1/TRBV3-2; J: TRBJ1-4; D: .; CDR3: CASSHATSEREKLFF; DNA: TGTGCCAGCAGCCATGCAACTTCCGAGCGGGAAAAACTGTTTTTT
size: .; V: TRBV4-1; J: TRBJ2-1; D: TRBD2; CDR3: CASSQGLAGLSYNEQFF; DNA: TGCGCCAGCAGTCAGGGACTAGCGGGGCTATCCTACAATGAGCAGTTCTTC
size: .; V: TRBV7-2; J: TRBJ2-6; D: .; CDR3: CASSLAPKIRGRRVAGANVLTF; DNA: TGTGCCAGCAGCTTAGCGCCAAAGATTCGGGGTAGGAGGGTAGCTGGGGCCAACGTCCTGACTTTC
size: .; V: TRBV4-1; J: TRBJ1-2; D: TRBD1; CDR3: CASGPGQDLRNYGYTF; DNA: TGCGCCAGCGGACCGGGACAGGATTTGAGAAACTATGGCTACACCTTC
size: .; V: TRBV5-1; J: TRBJ2-1; D: .; CDR3: CASSLLASNEQFF; DNA: TGCGCCAGCAGCTTACTAGCTTCCAATGAGCAGTTCTTC
size: .; V: TRBV5-1; J: TRBJ2-5; D: .; CDR3: CASSFMGHLTYQETQYF; DNA: TGCGCCAGCAGCTTCATGGGACATCTCACGTACCAAGAGACCCAGTACTTC
size: .; V: TRBV19; J: TRBJ1-5; D: .; CDR3: CASTQSNQPQHF; DNA: TGTGCCAGTACTCAGAGCAATCAGCCCCAGCATTTT
size: .; V: TRBV7-8; J: TRBJ2-1; D: TRBD2; CDR3: CASSPPRGLAVYNEQFF; DNA: TGTGCCAGCAGCCCCCCCCGGGGACTAGCGGTCTACAATGAGCAGTTCTTC
size: once; V: TRBV9; J: TRBJ1-6; D: .; CDR3: CASSVGQEYSPLHF; DNA: TGTGCCAGCAGCGTAGGACAGGAGTATTCACCCCTCCACTTT
size: .; V: TRBV30; J: TRBJ1-1; D: .; CDR3: CAWSVPTSNTEAFF; DNA: TGTGCCTGGAGTGTCCCGACAAGTAACACTGAAGCTTTCTTT
size: .; V: TRBV4-3; J: TRBJ1-3; D: TRBD1; CDR3: CASSQDGQGLRPMAGNTIYF; DNA: TGCGCCAGCAGCCAAGATGGACAGGGATTAAGACCAATGGCTGGAAACACCATATATTTT
size: .; V: TRBV5-1; J: TRBJ2-1; D: TRBD2; CDR3: CASRGGQRGTQSSYNEQFF; DNA: TGCGCCAGCAGGGGCGGCCAGCGGGGGACGCAGAGCTCCTACAATGAGCAGTTCTTC
size: .; V: TRBV7-9; J: TRBJ1-2; D: .; CDR3: CASSLDTGNYGYTF; DNA: TGTGCCAGCAGCTTAGACACAGGGAACTATGGCTACACCTTC
size: .; V: TRBV6-5; J: TRBJ2-7; D: TRBD1; CDR3: CASSFAGTGAYEQYF; DNA: TGTGCCAGCAGCTTCGCCGGGACAGGAGCCTACGAGCAGTACTTC
size: .; V: TRBV7-2; J: TRBJ2-3; D: TRBD2; CDR3: CASSLIAGGPPDTQYF; DNA: TGTGCCAGCAGCCTTATAGCGGGGGGGCCCCCAGATACGCAGTATTTT
size: .; V: TRBV7-2; J: TRBJ2-3; D: TRBD2; CDR3: CASSPAGGGNTQYF; DNA: TGTGCCAGCAGCCCCGCGGGGGGCGGGAATACGCAGTATTTT
size: few; V: TRBV19; J: TRBJ1-2; D: TRBD1; CDR3: CASSRGQGVGYTF; DNA: TGTGCCAGTAGTAGGGGACAGGGTGTTGGCTACACCTTC
size: .; V: TRBV12-3/TRBV12-4; J: TRBJ2-7; D: .; CDR3: CASSLHPSEEQYF; DNA: TGTGCCAGCAGCCTCCATCCCTCCGAGGAGCAGTACTTC
size: few; V: TRBV5-1; J: TRBJ1-1; D: .; CDR3: CASSSRGNTEAFF; DNA: TGCGCCAGCAGCTCCAGGGGGAACACTGAAGCTTTCTTT
size: .; V: TRBV5-1; J: TRBJ2-5; D: TRBD1; CDR3: CASSPDRGRAQTQYF; DNA: TGCGCCAGCAGCCCCGACAGGGGGAGGGCGCAGACCCAGTACTTC
size: .; V: TRBV6-5; J: TRBJ2-1; D: .; CDR3: CASSLTGTGYNEQFF; DNA: TGTGCCAGCAGTCTCACCGGGACTGGGTACAATGAGCAGTTCTTC
size: .; V: TRBV28; J: TRBJ1-5; D: TRBD1; CDR3: CASRDTGGLGQPQHF; DNA: TGTGCCAGCAGAGATACAGGGGGCCTAGGTCAGCCCCAGCATTTT
size: .; V: TRBV7-2; J: TRBJ2-1; D: .; CDR3: CASSLGARNEQFF; DNA: TGTGCCAGCAGCTTGGGGGCCCGGAATGAGCAGTTCTTC
size: .; V: TRBV7-2; J: TRBJ1-6; D: .; CDR3: CASSLLSGGNSPLHF; DNA: TGTGCCAGCAGCTTATTATCGGGGGGGAATTCACCCCTCCACTTT
size: .; V: TRBV4-1; J: TRBJ2-7; D: TRBD1; CDR3: CASSQVGTGDHEQYF; DNA: TGCGCCAGCAGCCAAGTGGGGACAGGGGACCACGAGCAGTACTTC
size: once; V: TRBV28; J: TRBJ1-2; D: .; CDR3: CASSSGNYGYTF; DNA: TGTGCCAGCAGCTCAGGGAACTATGGCTACACCTTC
size: .; V: TRBV12-5; J: TRBJ2-1; D: .; CDR3: CASGLALSGPVPTLSYNEQFF; DNA: TGTGCTAGTGGTTTGGCTCTTTCAGGGCCTGTACCGACTCTCTCCTACAATGAGCAGTTCTTC
size: .; V: TRBV5-6; J: TRBJ2-7; D: TRBD2; CDR3: CASSLGRGNEQYF; DNA: TGTGCCAGCAGCTTGGGGCGGGGGAACGAGCAGTACTTC
size: .; V: TRBV2; J: TRBJ2-2; D: .; CDR3: CASKNFNSNTGELFF; DNA: TGTGCCAGCAAAAATTTCAACAGTAACACCGGGGAGCTGTTTTTT
size: .; V: TRBV19; J: TRBJ2-1; D: .; CDR3: CASNPGYYYNEQFF; DNA: TGTGCCAGTAACCCGGGGTACTACTACAATGAGCAGTTCTTC
size: .; V: TRBV9; J: TRBJ2-3; D: .; CDR3: CASSVGGRNTDTQYF; DNA: TGTGCCAGCAGCGTTGGCGGGCGGAACACAGATACGCAGTATTTT
size: .; V: TRBV28; J: TRBJ2-1; D: TRBD2; CDR3: CASSLAGGRNEQFF; DNA: TGTGCCAGCAGTTTAGCGGGAGGCAGGAATGAGCAGTTCTTC
size: .; V: TRBV5-1; J: TRBJ1-2; D: .; CDR3: CASSLSSNYGYTF; DNA: TGCGCCAGCAGCTTAAGCTCGAACTATGGCTACACCTTC
size: .; V: TRBV5-1; J: TRBJ1-2; D: TRBD1; CDR3: CASSSTGDYGYTF; DNA: TGCGCCAGCAGCTCTACAGGGGATTACGGCTACACCTTC
size: .; V: TRBV6-2/TRBV6-3; J: TRBJ1-5; D: .; CDR3: CASSADSDNQPQHF; DNA: TGTGCCAGCAGTGCGGACAGCGACAATCAGCCCCAGCATTTT
size: .; V: TRBV5-8; J: TRBJ1-5; D: .; CDR3: CASSRQNQPQHF; DNA: TGTGCCAGCAGCAGACAGAATCAGCCCCAGCATTTT
size: .; V: TRBV7-9; J: TRBJ2-5; D: .; CDR3: CASSLLGGAETQYF; DNA: TGTGCCAGCAGCCTACTAGGGGGAGCAGAGACCCAGTACTTC
size: .; V: TRBV5-4; J: TRBJ2-2; D: .; CDR3: CAATAGLTGELFF; DNA: TGTGCCGCCACCGCGGGGTTGACCGGGGAGCTGTTTTTT
size: few; V: TRBV11-2; J: TRBJ2-7; D: .; CDR3: CASSLLSPYEQYF; DNA: TGTGCCAGCAGCTTACTCAGTCCCTACGAGCAGTACTTC